One and the same sample provided the 21 T cell receptor beta chains below, sequenced in a study of blood T cell repertoires in COVID-19. The protocol was immunoSEQ multiplex PCR, while the TCRdb copy is restricted to in-frame clones and leaves out a portion. The repertoire holds roughly 350,000 clones, with 88% as singletons. Sequencing was carried out using peripheral blood. The receptor set was obtained from a woman aged 50 to 60 with active or convalescent COVID-19.

The genes are TRBV3-1 (or the pseudogene TRBV3-2) and TRBJ2-1; 7 nucleotides match TRBD2. The CDR3 is 12 amino acids. Germline trimming cut 4 bases from V and 8 bases from J; bases unmatched to any gene: 2. Germline lookup yields CDR1 LGHDT and CDR2 YNNKEL (reference sequence). DNA of the CDR3: TGTGCCAGCAGCCCGGGGGGTCATGAGCAGTTCTTC. This codes for CASSPGGHEQFF.

The chain carries TRBV10-3 and TRBJ2-1; 7 bases fit TRBD2. V lost 0 bases to trimming and J lost 5 bases; unmatched junction nucleotides: 7. Germline CDR1 and CDR2: ENHRY and SYGVKD. CDR3 size: 16 residues. CDR3 coding DNA: TGTGCCATCAGTGAGTCGAGCGGGGCCCAGAACAATGAGCAGTTCTTC. Encoded protein: CAISESSGAQNNEQFF.

This clone was picked up one time. The rearrangement links TRBV12-5 to TRBJ1-4; 8 nucleotides agree with TRBD1. With 0 bases clipped from V and 4 bases from J, the junction kept 13 bases outside the gene matches. Looked up from germline, CDR1 is LGHNT and CDR2 is FRNRAP. CDR3 length equals 19 residues. In nucleotides, the CDR3 is TGTGCTAGTGGTTTGGTACATAGAGGGGACAGGACGCGTAATGAAAAACTGTTTTTT. Translated: CASGLVHRGDRTRNEKLFF. Using reference TRBV12-5 and TRBJ1-4 for the parts outside the CDR3, the full variable domain is DARVTQTPRHKVTEMGQEVTMRCQPILGHNTVFWYRQTMMQGLELLAYFRNRAPLDDSGMPKDRFSAEMPDATLATLKIQPSEPRDSAVYFCASGLVHRGDRTRNEKLFFGSGTQLSVL.

As concerns this clone: The sample contains more than one DNA sequence encoding this CDR3. J is TRBJ1-5 and V is TRBV5-4; no reliable D call. Germline lookup yields CDR1 SGHNT and CDR2 YYREEE (reference sequence). This CDR3 contains 14 residues. Between the trimmed V and J ends, which lost 5 bases and 2 bases, there was a span of 11 bases. Here the CDR3 reads CASSLAGGNQPQHF. CDR3 in DNA: TGTGCCAGCAGTCTAGCGGGTGGCAATCAGCCCCAGCATTTT.

The chain employs TRBV10-3 and TRBJ1-2; D gene uncertain. The CDR3 totals 13 residues. V lost 0 bases and J 5 bases, leaving 7 bases between the germline ends. Germline lookup yields CDR1 ENHRY and CDR2 SYGVKD. The CDR3 reads CAISESGVYGYTF. Written as DNA, the CDR3 is TGTGCCATCAGTGAGTCCGGTGTTTATGGCTACACCTTC.

V gene TRBV25-1 combines with J gene TRBJ2-2, with D uncertain. The CDR3 contains 12 residues. Germline assignment: CDR1 MGHDK and CDR2 SYGVNS. Trimming cost V 6 bases and J 9 bases, with 11 bases left between them. CDR3 sequence reads: CASSNVYRELFF. Written as DNA, the CDR3 is TGTGCCAGCAGCAACGTCTACCGGGAGCTGTTTTTT. The complete variable domain, with remaining parts taken from reference TRBV25-1 and TRBJ2-2, reads EADIYQTPRYLVIGTGKKITLECSQTMGHDKMYWYQQDPGMELHLIHYSYGVNSTEKGDLSSESTVSRIRTEHFPLTLESARPSHTSQYLCASSNVYRELFFGEGSRLTVL.

The genes are TRBV6-5 and TRBJ1-2, with D perhaps TRBD1 (5 bases). The CDR3 runs 12 residues. Germline V gene sequence: CDR1 MNHEY, CDR2 SVGAGI. V lost 11 bases to trimming and J lost 2 bases, with 12 bases between them. DNA for the CDR3: TGTGCCTCCGGTGGGGGGAACTATGGCTACACCTTC. It is translated as CASGGGNYGYTF.

J is TRBJ1-3 and V is TRBV14; 8 bases fit TRBD1. V lost 1 base to trimming and J lost 2 bases; unmatched junction nucleotides: 7. The germline V gene encodes CDR1 SGHDN and CDR2 FVKESK. This CDR3 contains 17 residues. For the CDR3, the DNA is TGTGCCAGCAGCCAAGGACAGGGGCTTGGGACTGGAAACACCATATATTTT. Its protein product is CASSQGQGLGTGNTIYF.

This chain uses TRBV9 with TRBJ1-1, with D perhaps TRBD1 (6 bases). Per germline, CDR1 SGDLS and CDR2 YYNGEE. Trimming cost V 3 bases and J 0 bases, with 9 bases left between them. The CDR3 is 14 residues long. Here the CDR3 DNA reads TGTGCCAGCAGCGCCAGGGGTTTGAACACTGAAGCTTTCTTT. Translated, it gives CASSARGLNTEAFF.

The chain joins TRBV7-9 to TRBJ1-4, with 7 bases matching TRBD1. CDR3 size: 14 residues. With V trimmed by 1 base and J by 8 bases, 4 bases remained unmatched. Germline V gives CDR1 SEHNR, CDR2 FQNEAQ (reference sequence). The CDR3 region has the DNA TGTGCCAGCAGCTTAGTAGGGGGCAGAGAAAAACTGTTTTTT. Protein sequence: CASSLVGGREKLFF.

This clone was counted a few times. The J gene is TRBJ1-1, the V gene TRBV7-3; TRBD1 matches at 9 bases. The CDR3 runs 15 residues. Germline values: CDR1 SGHTA, CDR2 FQGTGA. V dropped 6 bases and J dropped 0; count of bases not matched to a gene: 5. The CDR3 region is CASSSRQGVNTEAFF. The CDR3, as DNA: TGTGCCAGCAGTTCACGACAGGGGGTGAACACTGAAGCTTTCTTT.

The chain is built from TRBV28 and TRBJ1-2; 8 bases are a match to TRBD1. CDR1 MDHEN and CDR2 SYDVKM come from the germline V gene. CDR3 length: 14 residues. V was pared by 6 bases and J by 5 bases, with 8 bases of the junction left unmatched. CDR3 amino acids: CASSPGGDLYGYTF. DNA for the CDR3: TGTGCCAGCAGCCCAGGGGGCGACTTATATGGCTACACCTTC.

V and J are TRBV3-1 (or the pseudogene TRBV3-2) and TRBJ2-1; perhaps TRBD2 as D (6 bases). The ends were cut back, 0 bases at V and 9 bases at J, with 21 bases in the middle. This CDR3 contains 17 residues. Per germline, CDR1 LGHDT and CDR2 YNNKEL (reference sequence). CDR3 nucleotides: TGTGCCAGCAGCCAAGATCAGGGCTTAGGCGGGACCCCTGAGCAGTTCTTC. This encodes CASSQDQGLGGTPEQFF.

This chain connects TRBV6-6 to TRBJ2-7, with 7 bases lining up with TRBD1. The CDR3 covers 14 residues. Trimming removed 6 bases from V and 0 bases from J; junction bases left unmatched: 5. The germline V gene encodes CDR1 MNHNY and CDR2 SVGAGI (reference sequence). For the CDR3, the DNA is TGTGCCAGCAGACAGGGGATGAGCTCCTACGAGCAGTACTTC. Protein product: CASRQGMSSYEQYF.

V and J are TRBV5-1 and TRBJ2-1; 7 bases fit TRBD1. The germline V gene has CDR1 SGHRS and CDR2 YFSETQ. V lost 0 bases and J lost 3; bases outside the gene matches: 3. This CDR3 region has 15 residues. In DNA form, the CDR3 reads TGCGCCAGCAGCTTGGGAGCAGGGGGCTACAATGAGCAGTTCTTC. Its protein is CASSLGAGGYNEQFF. The full variable domain, its missing parts supplied by reference TRBV5-1 and TRBJ2-1, is KAGVTQTPRYLIKTRGQQVTLSCSPISGHRSVSWYQQTPGQGLQFLFEYFSETQRNKGNFPGRFSGRQFSNSRSEMNVSTLELGDSALYLCASSLGAGGYNEQFFGPGTRLTVL.

CDR3 sequence (DNA): TGTGCCAGCAGTTTTGATCGCCATGTAGGGGCCAGGGGCAATCAGCCCCAGCATTTT. This encodes CASSFDRHVGARGNQPQHF. This chain uses TRBV28 with TRBJ1-5; TRBD1 is a possible D gene (5 bases). V lost 3 bases to trimming and J lost 2 bases, with 23 bases between them. This CDR3 contains 19 residues. In germline, CDR1 is MDHEN, CDR2 SYDVKM.

This chain links TRBV7-9 with TRBJ2-2, with 8 bases fitting TRBD1. Germline V lookup: CDR1 SEHNR, CDR2 FQNEAQ (reference sequence). Trimming removed 5 bases from V and 0 bases from J; junction bases left unmatched: 8. This CDR3 region has 17 residues. In DNA form, the CDR3 reads TGTGCCAGCAGCCTCCGCCAGGGGGCAGCGAACACCGGGGAGCTGTTTTTT. Translated: CASSLRQGAANTGELFF.

The J gene is TRBJ2-7, the V gene TRBV2; 7 bases match TRBD2. This CDR3 has 12 residues. Germline CDR1 is SNHLY and CDR2 is FYNNEI. Trimming took 11 bases from V and 3 from J; bases not matched to a gene: 7. The DNA for the CDR3 is TGTGCCTACAGCGGGATTAACTACGAGCAGTACTTC. Protein product: CAYSGINYEQYF.

This chain connects TRBV5-1 to TRBJ1-2; 8 bases line up with TRBD1. The CDR3 consists of 14 residues. The junction had 6 bases not matched to a gene; V was cut back by 4 bases and J by 4 bases. Germline lookup yields CDR1 SGHRS and CDR2 YFSETQ. CDR3 sequence reads: CASSPGDRPYGYTF. In nucleotides, the CDR3 is TGCGCCAGCAGCCCCGGGGACAGGCCCTATGGCTACACCTTC.

The chain joins TRBV6-5 to TRBJ2-6, with TRBD1 matching 8 bases. The germline CDR1 and CDR2 sequences are MNHEY and SVGAGI. The trim removed 6 bases at V and 2 bases at J, leaving 3 bases unmatched. The CDR3 is 15 amino acids. CDR3 sequence reads: CASRTGAPGANVLTF. CDR3 DNA sequence: TGTGCCAGCAGGACAGGGGCCCCTGGGGCCAACGTCCTGACTTTC.

With regard to this clone: The sample contains more than one DNA sequence encoding this CDR3. The chain employs TRBV7-2 and TRBJ1-2; tentatively, D is TRBD1 (5 bases). V was cut by 1 base and J by 4 bases, with 7 bases left in between. Germline CDR1 is SGHTA and CDR2 is FQGNSA. The length of the CDR3 is 13 residues. The CDR3 nucleotides read TGTGCCAGCAGCTTAGGCCAGGGCTATGGCTACACCTTC. This gives the protein CASSLGQGYGYTF.